Below are 15 T cell receptor beta chains sequenced from a single sample in a study of T-cell memory formation after mild COVID-19. TCRdb independently ran MiXCR on the 5' RACE reads; one entry per CDR3 protein. In the table there are about half a million distinct CDR3 sequences, 18% of which are singletons. Sample: PBMCs or a T cell subset sorted from them (not recorded which). These TCRs come from an adult woman who had mild COVID-19 (a few samples of this study predate the infection). Cell type and time point are not known.

There are a few counts of this clonotype. The chain links TRBV2 to TRBJ2-1; D possibly corresponds to TRBD1 (6 bases). CDR1 is SNHLY, CDR2 FYNNEI, per germline. The CDR3 length is 16 residues. V was shortened by 9 bases and J by 1 base, with 19 bases between the two germline ends. CDR3 sequence reads: CARDRLRRQSYNEQFF. In DNA form, the CDR3 reads TGTGCCAGGGACAGATTGCGTCGCCAGTCCTACAATGAGCAGTTCTTC.

J is TRBJ2-5 and V is TRBV7-6; 9 nucleotides agree with TRBD1. The V gene's germline CDR1 is SGHVS and CDR2 FNYEAQ. The CDR3 is 14 amino acids. V dropped 5 bases and J dropped 6; count of bases not matched to a gene: 7. CDR3 sequence reads: CASSHEGQGKTQYF. CDR3 bases: TGTGCCAGCAGCCATGAAGGACAGGGGAAGACCCAGTACTTC.

The rearrangement uses TRBV20-1 and TRBJ1-5, with a weak D call TRBD1 (5 bases). This CDR3 has 12 residues. The V gene lost 5 bases and the J gene lost 11 bases, with 16 bases spanning the gap. Germline CDR1 DFQATT, CDR2 SNEGSKA (reference sequence). CDR3 residues: CSAAAVTAAQHF. CDR3 DNA sequence: TGCAGTGCTGCCGCTGTGACAGCGGCCCAGCATTTT.

This rearrangement joins TRBV7-9 to TRBJ2-2; D is unresolved. CDR3 size: 16 residues. The V end lost 5 bases, the J end lost 3 bases, and 16 bases lay between the germline ends. Germline-derived CDR1 and CDR2 are SEHNR and FQNEAQ (reference sequence). Here the CDR3 reads CASSRLGQFYTGELFF. DNA of the CDR3: TGTGCCAGCAGCCGTTTAGGCCAATTCTACACCGGGGAGCTGTTTTTT. Full variable domain (missing parts from reference TRBV7-9 and TRBJ2-2): DTGVSQNPRHKITKRGQNVTFRCDPISEHNRLYWYRQTLGQGPEFLTYFQNEAQLEKSRLLSDRFSAERPKGSFSTLEIQRTEQGDSAMYLCASSRLGQFYTGELFFGEGSRLTVL.

V is TRBV29-1 and J is TRBJ2-7; the match to TRBD1 covers 10 bases. Losses at the gene ends were 6 bases for V and 3 bases for J; bases not matched to a gene: 5. Germline values: CDR1 SQVTM, CDR2 ANQGSEA. The CDR3 spans 13 residues. The CDR3 reads CSVRGDRGYEQYF. The CDR3 DNA reads TGCAGCGTAAGAGGGGACAGGGGCTACGAGCAGTACTTC.

The rearrangement links TRBV20-1 to TRBJ2-2; a weak D match, TRBD2 (5 bases). The CDR3 spans 14 residues. V lost 3 bases, J lost 6 bases, and 14 bases lay in between. Germline-derived CDR1 and CDR2 are DFQATT and SNEGSKA (reference sequence). The CDR3 reads CSARGGLDSGELFF. The DNA of the CDR3 is TGCAGTGCTAGGGGCGGGCTAGATTCCGGGGAGCTGTTTTTT.

This clonotype has more than one count but fewer than ten. As DNA, the CDR3 is TGTGCCACCAGTGATCTCTACTCCGAGCAGTACTTC. Protein sequence: CATSDLYSEQYF. V and J are TRBV24-1 and TRBJ2-7; D is ambiguous. With 3 bases removed from V and 6 bases from J, the gap between germline ends came to 8 bases. Germline assignment: CDR1 KGHDR and CDR2 SFDVKD. The CDR3 is made up of 12 amino acids.

The rearrangement links TRBV12-3 or TRBV12-4 to TRBJ2-1, with 10 bases identical to TRBD2. The CDR3 sequence is 15 residues long. V was pared by 6 bases and J by 5 bases, with 7 bases of the junction left unmatched. CDR3 in amino acids: CASSPPSGGNNEQFF. The CDR3 DNA sequence: TGTGCCAGCAGCCCCCCTAGCGGGGGAAACAATGAGCAGTTCTTC.

V usage is TRBV6-2 or TRBV6-3 and J usage is TRBJ2-5, with D possibly TRBD2 on 6 matching bases. Germline lookup yields CDR1 MNHEY and CDR2 SVGEGT. The ends were cut back, 6 bases at V and 5 bases at J, with 13 bases in the middle. The length of the CDR3 is 13 residues. CDR3 nucleotide sequence: TGTGCCAGCAGGAGGGCCGGAGGGGAGACCCAGTACTTC. This encodes CASRRAGGETQYF.

The chain combines TRBV7-9 with TRBJ2-1; 10 bases align to TRBD2. Germline assignment: CDR1 SEHNR and CDR2 FQNEAQ (reference sequence). The V and J ends lost 2 bases and 9 bases, in that order; junction bases with no gene match: 7. The CDR3 has 15 amino acids. CDR3 DNA: TGTGCCAGCAGCTTATATACTAGCGGGGCGGTTGAGCAGTTCTTC. Encoded protein: CASSLYTSGAVEQFF.

This clonotype was seen a handful of times. This sequence joins TRBV7-2 and TRBJ2-3; 11 positions agree with TRBD2. The junction had 5 bases not matched to a gene; V was cut back by 6 bases and J by 3 bases. The CDR3 contains 15 residues. The germline gives CDR1 SGHTA, CDR2 FQGNSA. The CDR3 region has the DNA TGTGCCAGCAGTATAGCGGGAGGGGGGACAGATACGCAGTATTTT. This codes for CASSIAGGGTDTQYF.

This clonotype was recorded a few times. The chain joins TRBV9 to TRBJ2-3, with TRBD2 as a possible D gene (6 bases). The CDR3 consists of 15 residues. Germline CDR1 is SGDLS and CDR2 is YYNGEE. Trimming took 0 bases from V and 3 from J, leaving 11 bases between them. CDR3 in DNA: TGTGCCAGCAGCGTAGGTGGGAGGCAGACAGATACGCAGTATTTT. Encoded protein: CASSVGGRQTDTQYF.

V and J are TRBV11-2 and TRBJ2-1; D gene uncertain. The CDR3 spans 15 residues. V was trimmed by 5 bases and J by 0 bases, leaving 11 bases between them. Per the germline V gene, CDR1 is SGHAT and CDR2 is FQNNGV. In nucleotides, the CDR3 is TGTGCCAGCAGCCGCTCGGCCTCCTCCTACAATGAGCAGTTCTTC. Encoded protein: CASSRSASSYNEQFF. The full variable domain, rest sourced from reference TRBV11-2 and TRBJ2-1, is EAGVAQSPRYKIIEKRQSVAFWCNPISGHATLYWYQQILGQGPKLLIQFQNNGVVDDSQLPKDRFSAERLKGVDSTLKIQPAKLEDSAVYLCASSRSASSYNEQFFGPGTRLTVL.

There are many counts of this clonotype. The CDR3 sequence is CSPTRDSLRGLHEQYF. DNA of the CDR3: TGCAGCCCCACCCGGGACTCACTAAGGGGACTCCACGAGCAGTACTTC. The chain joins TRBV29-1 to TRBJ2-7; perhaps TRBD2 as D (6 bases). CDR1 and CDR2 from the germline V gene are SQVTM and ANQGSEA. V was cut by 8 bases and J by 5 bases, with 28 bases left in between. The CDR3 length is 16 residues.

This clonotype turned up a few times. V gene TRBV7-8 combines with J gene TRBJ2-7; 14 nucleotides align to TRBD2. The CDR3 is made up of 15 amino acids. The germline gives CDR1 SGHVS, CDR2 FQNEAQ. V shed 5 bases, J shed 4 bases, and the junction held 4 bases outside the gene matches. Here the CDR3 reads CASSPRTSGGYEQYF. In DNA, the CDR3 is TGTGCCAGCAGCCCAAGGACTAGCGGGGGGTACGAGCAGTACTTC.